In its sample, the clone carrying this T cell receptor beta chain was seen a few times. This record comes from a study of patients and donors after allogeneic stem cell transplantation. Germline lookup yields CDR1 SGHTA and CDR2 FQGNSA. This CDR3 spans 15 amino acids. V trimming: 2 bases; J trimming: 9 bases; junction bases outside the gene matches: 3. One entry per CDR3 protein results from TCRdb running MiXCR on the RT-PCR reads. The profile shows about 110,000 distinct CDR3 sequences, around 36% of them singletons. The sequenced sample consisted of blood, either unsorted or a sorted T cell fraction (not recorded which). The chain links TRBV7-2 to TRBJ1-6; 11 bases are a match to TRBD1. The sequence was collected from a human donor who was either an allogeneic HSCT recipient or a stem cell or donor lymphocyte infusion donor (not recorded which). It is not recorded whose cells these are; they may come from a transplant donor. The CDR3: CASSLKGQGVSPLHF. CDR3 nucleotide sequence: TGTGCCAGCAGCTTAAAGGGACAGGGGGTTTCACCCCTCCACTTT.